Listed below are T cell receptor beta chains from one sample, sequenced in a study of blood T cell repertoires in COVID-19. Libraries were prepared by immunoSEQ multiplex PCR; TCRdb keeps only in-frame clonotypes and omits some of them. Here the sample spans 150,000 to 160,000 clones, about 90% being singletons. Sequenced input: peripheral blood. These receptors all stem from a man over 45 with acute or convalescent COVID-19. CDR3s include the opening cysteine and the closing phenylalanine or tryptophan. Part of the rows lack a size; the others show once, few, many or a class for expanded clones.

V,size,CDR3
TRBV21-1,few,CASSPLGGESNYGYTF
TRBV7-9,-,CASSTFTIRNSPLHF
TRBV11-2,-,CASSAGLSDYNEQFF
TRBV27,-,CASSLAGELGEQYF
TRBV19,-,CASSTRGRDNEQFF
TRBV29-1,-,CSVQPSNEQFF
TRBV10-3,-,CAISGDLTVAYEQYF
TRBV9,-,CASRSAGASGDNEQFF
TRBV7-3,once,CASSSGSSGAGELFF
TRBV18,-,CASSPPGTGRNTEAFF
TRBV5-5,-,CASSLALTGNYEQYF
TRBV19,-,CASTLDNSGANVLTF
TRBV19,-,CASSNIQGSETQYF
TRBV9,few,CASSLGQYNSPLHF
TRBV5-1,-,CASSLSRDTNEKLFF
TRBV7-6,-,CASTPGEGNYGYTF
TRBV11-2,-,CASSPGLSTDTQYF
TRBV9,-,CASSVRGGTKETQYF
TRBV28,-,CASFNSDSYGYTF
TRBV5-1,few,CASSTTQGMELNYGYTF
TRBV6-5,-,CASSYSRGVAGELFF
TRBV5-1,-,CASSSGQGGNTIYF
TRBV7-3,few,CASSLTGGEEETQYF
TRBV4-1,once,CASSQAPSQTTYGYTF
TRBV13,once,CASREAGLRNSPLHF